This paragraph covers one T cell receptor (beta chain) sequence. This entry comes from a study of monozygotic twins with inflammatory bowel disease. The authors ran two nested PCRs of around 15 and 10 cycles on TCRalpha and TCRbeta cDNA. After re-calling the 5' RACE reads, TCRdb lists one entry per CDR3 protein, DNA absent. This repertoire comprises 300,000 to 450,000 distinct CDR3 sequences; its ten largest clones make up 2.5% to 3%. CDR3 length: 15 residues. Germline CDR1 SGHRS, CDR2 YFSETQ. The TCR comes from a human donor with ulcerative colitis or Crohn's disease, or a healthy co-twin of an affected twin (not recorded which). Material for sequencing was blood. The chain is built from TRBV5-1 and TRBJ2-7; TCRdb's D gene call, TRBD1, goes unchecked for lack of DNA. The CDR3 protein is CASSSKTGSSYEQYF.